This is a list of T cell receptor beta chains from one sample in a study of blood T cell repertoires in COVID-19. The method was immunoSEQ multiplex PCR; TCRdb's version includes in-frame clones alone and lacks a portion of them. Of 200,000 to 300,000 clones detected, about 87% appear once; the ten largest clones hold about 4%. The sample comprised peripheral blood. The receptors were sampled from a woman between 40 and 55 years old with acute or convalescent COVID-19. Each CDR3 is given without its conserved first and last residue. The order of the fields is J gene, V gene, CDR3 protein.

TRBJ2-2	TRBV11-2	ASSLWAGKNTGELF
TRBJ2-5	TRBV27	ASSFSITKSLAIKAGSQETQY
TRBJ2-5	TRBV9	ASSPGGSYQETQY
TRBJ1-2	TRBV7-2	ASSFDSDSYGYT
TRBJ1-6	TRBV20-1	SARTGGNFH
TRBJ1-1	TRBV21-1	ASSTGNTEAF
TRBJ1-6	TRBV4-2	ASSQGTGASQSPLH
TRBJ2-3	TRBV12-3/TRBV12-4	ASRGLHTQY
TRBJ2-1	TRBV21-1	ASSKAHYNEQF
TRBJ1-1	TRBV6-6	ASSYAPDRGTEAF
TRBJ2-5	TRBV11-2	ASSGNRVGQETQY
TRBJ1-2	TRBV12-3/TRBV12-4	ASSYSGAGYT
TRBJ1-6	TRBV11-2	ASSLGIQGRSNSPLH
TRBJ1-4	TRBV6-5	ASSKAAVNEKLF
TRBJ2-5	TRBV11-2	ASSLGLASGGFRETQY
TRBJ2-3	TRBV5-1	ASSPRDSSTDTQY
TRBJ1-3	TRBV10-1	ASSDGGTGGNTIY
TRBJ1-2	TRBV18	ASSPPQGSYGYT
TRBJ1-2	TRBV18	ASSPGGFYGYT
TRBJ1-4	TRBV5-1	ASRSGTGNEKLF
TRBJ1-4	TRBV7-6	ASSLGSSGMGGTNEKLF
TRBJ2-3	TRBV27	ASSLSMTASDTQY
TRBJ2-6	TRBV3-1/TRBV3-2	ASTNGRGSGANVLT
TRBJ1-2	TRBV7-2	ASSLGRFYGYT
TRBJ1-2	TRBV7-2	ASSLWGDPLGYGYT
TRBJ1-5	TRBV19	ASSLSSGLSNQPQH
TRBJ1-2	TRBV5-1	ASSSTGGNGYT
TRBJ1-2	TRBV3-1/TRBV3-2	ASSQDGHLNYGYT
TRBJ1-1	TRBV29-1	SVAPRREAF
TRBJ2-1	TRBV19	ASRQAGYDEQF
TRBJ2-5	TRBV23-1	ASSQSAGDETQY
TRBJ2-4	TRBV6-2/TRBV6-3	ASSYGLAGALAKNIQY
TRBJ1-1	TRBV19	ASSILGGEAEAF
TRBJ2-4	TRBV4-1	ASSRPEDIAKNIQY
TRBJ1-1	TRBV25-1	ASRGGLLNTEAF
TRBJ1-5	TRBV11-2	ASSLTGEGNQPQH
TRBJ1-5	TRBV28	ANSPGQGYQPQH
TRBJ2-3	TRBV19	ASSLLGARGSTDTQY
TRBJ1-2	TRBV5-1	ASSRDRAEGYT
TRBJ1-1	TRBV4-2	ASSQGAQGEAF
TRBJ1-1	TRBV18	ASSPSSIRVNTEAF
TRBJ1-1	TRBV19	ATWRGAGTEAF
TRBJ1-4	TRBV4-1	ASSQGPTRGTNEKLF
TRBJ1-2	TRBV5-1	ASSPQVSGTGNYGYT
TRBJ2-1	TRBV9	ASSVGASGGYNEQF
TRBJ1-1	TRBV11-2	ASSLGQTGPNTEAF
TRBJ2-4	TRBV30	AWRDRVAKNIQY
TRBJ1-5	TRBV28	ASSFGRFNQPQH
TRBJ2-1	TRBV4-1	ASSRNPGLAGGPRGREQF
TRBJ2-4	TRBV10-1	ASSDGGAKNIQY
TRBJ2-3	TRBV19	ASRAPSGGNTDTQY
TRBJ1-1	TRBV6-4	ASSDNTVAEAF
TRBJ1-2	TRBV12-3/TRBV12-4	ASSFGEGYGYT
TRBJ2-5	TRBV29-1	SVALGQGQETQY
TRBJ1-1	TRBV1	TSSQGRTWVQILNTEAF
TRBJ1-1	TRBV27	ASSLEWGGTEAF
TRBJ2-5	TRBV10-3	AISVFPREETQY